This T cell receptor (beta chain) was observed in a study of blood T cell repertoires in COVID-19. Looking at the study overall: The origin of the acute and convalescent COVID-19 samples was the United States, Italy and Spain. The cDNA or gDNA used as material had been derived from T cells, B-cell-depleted T cells, or PBMCs.

This clone was recorded a few times. As originally analysed: Researchers report that nucleated cell counts were estimated from reference gene primer amplification. Some clones are missing from TCRdb's copy, which holds only in-frame ones; the method was immunoSEQ multiplex PCR. The V and J calls and clone size are taken from that table; D and trimming were inferred from the DNA. This table holds tens of thousands of clones, around 79% found once. Trimming removed 5 bases at V and 0 bases at J, with 5 bases between. The CDR3 extends over 13 amino acids. The rearrangement joins TRBV12-3 or TRBV12-4 to TRBJ1-5; D is unresolved. The receptor was isolated from a human donor in a cohort sampled during active COVID-19. The sequenced material came from peripheral blood. The CDR3, as DNA: TGTGCCAGCAGTCCACATAGCAATCAGCCCCAGCATTTT. Its protein product is CASSPHSNQPQHF.